Only a few counts were recorded for the clone carrying this T cell receptor beta chain. As yet, its antigen is unknown. These data come from a study of T cell repertoires in cytomegalovirus infection. The CDR3 sequence is 15 residues long. V shed 8 bases and J shed 0 bases, with 17 bases lying between them. The V gene's germline CDR1 is MNHNS and CDR2 SASEGT. TCRdb analysed the reads with MiXCR anew, one entry per CDR3 protein. In the table there are some 590,000 distinct CDR3 sequences, 40% of which are singletons. The chain recombines TRBV6-1 with TRBJ2-7, with D perhaps given as TRBD1 or TRBD2 (7 bases each). This material consisted of cultured PBMCs, taken from culture after CMV antigen stimulation. This clonotype was sampled from a human donor in good health (CMV status not recorded). Some clones in this sample may be carry-over from other donors' samples. The CDR3: CASRGDRSGSYEQYF. The CDR3 DNA sequence: TGTGCCAGCCGGGGGGACAGATCGGGCTCCTACGAGCAGTACTTC.